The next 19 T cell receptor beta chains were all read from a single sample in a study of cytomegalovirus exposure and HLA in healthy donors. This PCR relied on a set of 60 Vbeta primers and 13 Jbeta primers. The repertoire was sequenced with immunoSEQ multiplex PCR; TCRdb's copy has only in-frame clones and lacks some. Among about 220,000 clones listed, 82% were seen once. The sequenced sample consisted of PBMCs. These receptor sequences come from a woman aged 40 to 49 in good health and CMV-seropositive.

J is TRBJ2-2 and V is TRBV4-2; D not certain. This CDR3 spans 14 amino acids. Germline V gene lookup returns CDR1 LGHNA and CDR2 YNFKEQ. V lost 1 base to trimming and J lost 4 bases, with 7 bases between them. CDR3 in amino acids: CASSQGLLTGELFF. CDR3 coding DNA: TGTGCCAGCAGCCAAGGACTTCTCACCGGGGAGCTGTTTTTT.

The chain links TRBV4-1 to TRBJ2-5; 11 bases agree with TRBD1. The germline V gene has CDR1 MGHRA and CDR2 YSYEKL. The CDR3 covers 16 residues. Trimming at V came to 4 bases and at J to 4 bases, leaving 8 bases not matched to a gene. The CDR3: CASSLRTGQGGETQYF. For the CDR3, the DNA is TGCGCCAGCAGCCTGAGAACGGGACAGGGGGGAGAGACCCAGTACTTC.

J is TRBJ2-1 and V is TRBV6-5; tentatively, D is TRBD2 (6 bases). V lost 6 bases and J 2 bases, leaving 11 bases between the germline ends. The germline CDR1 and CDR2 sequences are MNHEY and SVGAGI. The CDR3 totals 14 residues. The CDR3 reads CASSLAQTYNEQFF. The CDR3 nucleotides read TGTGCCAGCAGCCTAGCGCAAACCTACAATGAGCAGTTCTTC.

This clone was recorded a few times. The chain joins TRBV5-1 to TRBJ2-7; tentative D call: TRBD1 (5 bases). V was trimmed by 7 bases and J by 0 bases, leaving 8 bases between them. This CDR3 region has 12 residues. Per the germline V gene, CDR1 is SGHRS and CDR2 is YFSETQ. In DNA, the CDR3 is TGCGCCAGCGCCAGGGCCTCCTACGAGCAGTACTTC. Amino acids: CASARASYEQYF.

The CDR3 protein is CASSTGATNEKLFF. The CDR3 DNA reads TGTGCCAGTAGTACCGGGGCAACTAATGAAAAACTGTTTTTT. J is TRBJ1-4 and V is TRBV19; no reliable D call. The CDR3 loop spans 14 amino acids. V was clipped by 4 bases and J by 0 bases, with 6 bases between them. Germline-derived CDR1 and CDR2 are LNHDA and SQIVND (reference sequence).

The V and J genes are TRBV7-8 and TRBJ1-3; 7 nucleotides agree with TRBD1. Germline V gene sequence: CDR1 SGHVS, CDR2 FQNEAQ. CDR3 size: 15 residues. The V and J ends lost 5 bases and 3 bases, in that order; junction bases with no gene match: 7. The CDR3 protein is CASSVDRVGGNTIYF. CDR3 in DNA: TGTGCCAGCAGCGTAGACAGGGTCGGTGGAAACACCATATATTTT.

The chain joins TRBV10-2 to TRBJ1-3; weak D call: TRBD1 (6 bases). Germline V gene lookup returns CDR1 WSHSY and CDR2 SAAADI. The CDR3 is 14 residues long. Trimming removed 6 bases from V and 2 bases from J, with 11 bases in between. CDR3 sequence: CASRDSFTGNTIYF. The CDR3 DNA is TGCGCCAGCAGGGACAGTTTCACTGGAAACACCATATATTTT.

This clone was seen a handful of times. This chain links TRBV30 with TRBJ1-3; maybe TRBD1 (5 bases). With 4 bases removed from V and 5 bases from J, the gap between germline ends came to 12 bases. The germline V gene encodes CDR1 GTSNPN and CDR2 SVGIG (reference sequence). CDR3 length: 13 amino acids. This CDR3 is CAWKVQGRNTIYF. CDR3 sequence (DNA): TGTGCCTGGAAGGTTCAGGGAAGAAACACCATATATTTT.

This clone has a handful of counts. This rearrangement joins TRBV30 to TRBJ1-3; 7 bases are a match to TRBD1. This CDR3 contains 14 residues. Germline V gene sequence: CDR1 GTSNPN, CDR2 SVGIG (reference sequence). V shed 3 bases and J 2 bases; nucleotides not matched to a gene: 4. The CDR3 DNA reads TGTGCCTGGAGCCTCAGGGGGACTGGAAACACCATATATTTT. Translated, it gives CAWSLRGTGNTIYF.

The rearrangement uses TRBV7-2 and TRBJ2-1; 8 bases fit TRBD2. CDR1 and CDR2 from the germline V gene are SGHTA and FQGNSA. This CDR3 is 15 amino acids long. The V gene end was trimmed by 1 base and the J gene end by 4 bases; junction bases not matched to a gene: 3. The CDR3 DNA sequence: TGTGCCAGCAGCTTAGTAGCGGGACTTTACAATGAGCAGTTCTTC. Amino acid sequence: CASSLVAGLYNEQFF. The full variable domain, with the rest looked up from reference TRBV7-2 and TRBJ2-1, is GAGVSQSPSNKVTEKGKDVELRCDPISGHTALYWYRQSLGQGLEFLIYFQGNSAPDKSGLPSDRFSAERTGGSVSTLTIQRTQQEDSAVYLCASSLVAGLYNEQFFGPGTRLTVL.

The CDR3 sequence: CASSYSFKDTQYF. The DNA of the CDR3 is TGTGCCAGCAGTTACAGCTTCAAAGATACGCAGTATTTT. The chain links TRBV6-5 to TRBJ2-3, with D unresolved. CDR3 length: 13 residues. Trimming stripped 2 bases from V and 5 bases from J, with 8 bases between. CDR1 is MNHEY, CDR2 SVGAGI, per germline.

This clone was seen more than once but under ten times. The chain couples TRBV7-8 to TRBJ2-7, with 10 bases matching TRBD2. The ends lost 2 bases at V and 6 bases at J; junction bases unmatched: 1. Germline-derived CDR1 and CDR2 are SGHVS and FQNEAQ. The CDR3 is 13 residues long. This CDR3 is CASSLLAGAEQYF. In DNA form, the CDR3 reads TGTGCCAGCAGCTTACTAGCGGGAGCCGAGCAGTACTTC.

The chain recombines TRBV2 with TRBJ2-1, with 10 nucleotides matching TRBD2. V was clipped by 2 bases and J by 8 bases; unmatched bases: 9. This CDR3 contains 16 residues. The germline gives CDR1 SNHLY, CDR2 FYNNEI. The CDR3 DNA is TGTGCCAGCAGTGAATCACTAGCGGGGCCTTTTGATGAGCAGTTCTTC. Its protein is CASSESLAGPFDEQFF.

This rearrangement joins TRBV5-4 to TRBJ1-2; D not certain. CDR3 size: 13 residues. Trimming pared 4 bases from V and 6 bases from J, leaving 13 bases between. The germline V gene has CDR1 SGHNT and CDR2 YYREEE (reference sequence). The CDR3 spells CASSRLTGDGYTF. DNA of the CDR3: TGTGCCAGCAGCAGACTTACCGGAGATGGCTACACCTTC.

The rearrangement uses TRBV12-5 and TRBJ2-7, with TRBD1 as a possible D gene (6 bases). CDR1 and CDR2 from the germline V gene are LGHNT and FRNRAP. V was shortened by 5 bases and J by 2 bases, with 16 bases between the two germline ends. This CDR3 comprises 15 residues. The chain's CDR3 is CASGLSGALPYEQYF. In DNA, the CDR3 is TGTGCTAGTGGTCTCTCAGGGGCGCTCCCCTACGAGCAGTACTTC.

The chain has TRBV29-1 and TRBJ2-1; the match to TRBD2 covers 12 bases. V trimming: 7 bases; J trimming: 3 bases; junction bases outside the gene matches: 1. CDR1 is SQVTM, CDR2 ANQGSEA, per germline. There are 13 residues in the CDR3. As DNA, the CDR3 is TGCAGCGGGACTAGCGGGATCTACAATGAGCAGTTCTTC. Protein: CSGTSGIYNEQFF.

As DNA, the CDR3 is TGTGCCAGCAGCTTAGACAGAGTGGGCGCCACAGATACGCAGTATTTT. Its translation: CASSLDRVGATDTQYF. The rearrangement links TRBV11-2 to TRBJ2-3; D unresolved. Germline V lookup: CDR1 SGHAT, CDR2 FQNNGV. V was trimmed by 0 bases and J by 2 bases, leaving 12 bases between them. The CDR3 runs to 16 residues.

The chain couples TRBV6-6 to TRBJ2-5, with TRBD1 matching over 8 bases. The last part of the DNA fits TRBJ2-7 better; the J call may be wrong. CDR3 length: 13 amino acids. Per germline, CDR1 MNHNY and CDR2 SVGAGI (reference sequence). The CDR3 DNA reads TGTGCCAGCAGTAGGGACAGGACCTACGAGCAGTACTTC. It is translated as CASSRDRTYEQYF.

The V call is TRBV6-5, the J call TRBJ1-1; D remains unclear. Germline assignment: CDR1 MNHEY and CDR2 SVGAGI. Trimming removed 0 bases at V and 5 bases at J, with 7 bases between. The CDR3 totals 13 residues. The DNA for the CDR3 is TGTGCCAGCAGTTACTCCGGGGAGACTGAAGCTTTCTTT. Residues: CASSYSGETEAFF.